The 28 T cell receptor beta chains in this list originate from one sample, sequenced in a study of T cell changes during pregnancy in multiple sclerosis. Measured with immunoSEQ multiplex PCR; TCRdb has only the in-frame clones, and not every one. The table lists around 61,000 clones, roughly 89% of them singletons. What was sequenced was peripheral blood from another person, used as feeder cells. Receptor source: a human donor whose cells served as feeder cells for cultures in a pregnancy study.

The CDR3 bases are TGTGCCAGCAGTTCTAGCGGGCGCACCTACGAGCAGTACTTC. This sequence encodes CASSSSGRTYEQYF. The chain recombines TRBV25-1 with TRBJ2-7, with TRBD2 identical over 8 bases. With V trimmed by 5 bases and J by 2 bases, 5 bases remained unmatched. The CDR3 has 14 residues. Germline V gives CDR1 MGHDK, CDR2 SYGVNS.

The J gene is TRBJ2-7, the V gene TRBV11-2, with 13 bases matching TRBD2. CDR1 and CDR2 from the germline V gene are SGHAT and FQNNGV. The CDR3 extends over 14 amino acids. The trim removed 5 bases at V and 7 bases at J, leaving 5 bases unmatched. CDR3 residues: CASSLGLAGEEQYF. CDR3 coding DNA: TGTGCCAGCAGCCTTGGACTAGCGGGAGAGGAGCAGTACTTC.

The chain employs TRBV5-4 and TRBJ2-7; D is tentatively TRBD1 or TRBD2 (5 bases each). V lost 5 bases, J lost 1 base, and 16 bases lay in between. The CDR3 extends over 15 amino acids. CDR1 is SGHNT and CDR2 is YYREEE in the germline V gene (reference sequence). The CDR3 spells CASSWDRGGSYEQYF. In DNA, the CDR3 is TGTGCCAGCAGTTGGGACCGGGGCGGGTCCTACGAGCAGTACTTC.

The chain couples TRBV4-1 to TRBJ1-1; D ambiguous. This CDR3 region has 13 residues. CDR1 and CDR2 from the germline V gene are MGHRA and YSYEKL. V dropped 0 bases and J dropped 3 bases, with 5 bases sitting between them. Written as DNA, the CDR3 is TGCGCCAGCAGCCAAGATATATACACTGAAGCTTTCTTT. Its protein is CASSQDIYTEAFF.

This clone appeared once. V gene TRBV4-1 combines with J gene TRBJ1-4; TRBD1 might be the D (5 bases). This CDR3 contains 15 residues. The V and J ends lost 4 bases and 5 bases respectively, with 14 bases between them. CDR1 MGHRA and CDR2 YSYEKL come from the germline V gene. The CDR3 is CASSRPGGGNEKLFF. The CDR3 nucleotides read TGCGCCAGCAGCCGCCCTGGGGGGGGGAATGAAAAACTGTTTTTT.

The genes are TRBV5-8 and TRBJ2-5; D tentatively reads TRBD1 or TRBD2 (5 bases each). Germline CDR1 SGHTS, CDR2 YDEGEE. The CDR3 covers 15 residues. V gave up 4 bases and J gave up 3 bases, with 16 bases separating them. Here the CDR3 DNA reads TGTGCCAGCAGCGCGGGCAGGGTGACCGAAGAGACCCAGTACTTC. It is translated as CASSAGRVTEETQYF.

This clone was observed once. The chain couples TRBV7-9 to TRBJ2-1; 8 bases align to TRBD2. CDR1 is SEHNR and CDR2 is FQNEAQ in the germline V gene (reference sequence). Losses at the gene ends were 8 bases for V and 3 bases for J; bases not matched to a gene: 6. The CDR3 loop spans 14 amino acids. The CDR3, as DNA: TGTGCCAGCGAAGGTAGCGGGGACTACAATGAGCAGTTCTTC. Amino acid sequence: CASEGSGDYNEQFF.

V gene TRBV30 combines with J gene TRBJ2-7; TRBD1 aligns across 9 bases. Germline V CDR1 and CDR2: GTSNPN, SVGIG (reference sequence). V gave up 0 bases and J gave up 4 bases; unmatched junction bases: 1. There are 13 residues in the CDR3. The CDR3 region has the DNA TGTGCCTGGAGTGTCGGACAGGGGTACGAGCAGTACTTC. Translation gives CAWSVGQGYEQYF.

The chain is built from TRBV7-8 and TRBJ2-3, with TRBD1 identical over 10 bases. Looked up from germline, CDR1 is SGHVS and CDR2 is FQNEAQ. This CDR3 contains 15 residues. V shed 3 bases, J shed 7 bases, and the junction held 7 bases outside the gene matches. The chain's CDR3 is CASSLGQGTTYTQYF. As DNA, the CDR3 is TGTGCCAGCAGCTTGGGACAGGGGACGACATATACGCAGTATTTT.

This clone was seen a few times. This sequence joins TRBV5-6 and TRBJ1-2; 8 bases match TRBD1. The V gene's germline CDR1 is SGHDT and CDR2 YYEEEE. With 4 bases clipped from V and 0 bases from J, the junction kept 5 bases outside the gene matches. This CDR3 region has 15 residues. The CDR3 region is CASSGGQGANYGYTF. As DNA, the CDR3 is TGTGCCAGCAGCGGAGGACAGGGCGCTAACTATGGCTACACCTTC.

The rearrangement uses TRBV30 and TRBJ2-4; the match to TRBD1 covers 8 bases. Germline V gives CDR1 GTSNPN, CDR2 SVGIG (reference sequence). The CDR3 sequence is 14 residues long. V gave up 4 bases and J gave up 2 bases; unmatched junction bases: 4. The CDR3 DNA sequence: TGTGCCTGGACGACAGGGGTGACCAAAAACATTCAGTACTTC. This sequence encodes CAWTTGVTKNIQYF.

This chain links TRBV6-5 with TRBJ1-2; TRBD1 might be the D (6 bases). The germline V gene encodes CDR1 MNHEY and CDR2 SVGAGI. V was trimmed by 6 bases and J by 4 bases, leaving 18 bases between them. This CDR3 has 15 residues. This CDR3 reads CASSPRTLTGYGYTF. The CDR3 nucleotides are TGTGCCAGCAGCCCCCGGACCTTGACAGGCTATGGCTACACCTTC.

This clone has a handful of counts. The chain carries TRBV11-1 and TRBJ1-1; TRBD1 aligns across 9 bases. The CDR3 sequence is 14 residues long. J was trimmed by 4 bases and V by 7 bases; bases with no gene match: 7. Germline-derived CDR1 and CDR2 are SGHAT and FQDESV (reference sequence). The CDR3, as DNA: TGTGCCAGCAAGGGGGACAGGGCAAGCACTGAAGCTTTCTTT. Amino acids: CASKGDRASTEAFF.

The chain links TRBV28 to TRBJ2-2; D remains ambiguous. CDR1 is MDHEN, CDR2 SYDVKM, per germline. The V gene lost 7 bases and the J gene lost 5 bases, with 11 bases spanning the gap. The CDR3 is 13 amino acids. For the CDR3, the DNA is TGTGCCAGCAATAAACTGGCGACCGGGGAGCTGTTTTTT. Protein product: CASNKLATGELFF.

The gene calls are TRBV2 and TRBJ2-6; a weak D match, TRBD2 (6 bases). V was pared by 4 bases and J by 1 base, with 20 bases between. Germline CDR1 SNHLY, CDR2 FYNNEI. The CDR3 is 19 amino acids. The CDR3 coding sequence is TGTGCCAGCAGTGGTGCACGAGGGACTGGTGCGTCTGGGGCCAACGTCCTGACTTTC. Protein product: CASSGARGTGASGANVLTF.

The gene calls are TRBV25-1 and TRBJ1-2; D might be TRBD1 (6 bases). This CDR3 contains 14 residues. V lost 0 bases and J lost 3, with 8 bases in between. CDR1 and CDR2 from the germline V gene are MGHDK and SYGVNS. The CDR3: CASSEYGTHYGYTF. The CDR3 nucleotides read TGTGCCAGCAGTGAATACGGGACACACTATGGCTACACCTTC.

This chain uses TRBV4-3 with TRBJ1-3, with 7 nucleotides matching TRBD1. The CDR3 has 17 residues. V lost 0 bases and J lost 4; bases outside the gene matches: 9. CDR1 and CDR2 from the germline V gene are LGHNA and YSLEER. The CDR3 DNA follows: TGCGCCAGCAGCCAAGATCTAGGAGGGGGCGGAGGAAACACCATATATTTT. Its translation is CASSQDLGGGGGNTIYF.

The J gene is TRBJ2-7, the V gene TRBV19, with D possibly being TRBD1 or TRBD2 (7 bases each). The germline CDR1 and CDR2 sequences are LNHDA and SQIVND (reference sequence). V was cut by 4 bases and J by 2 bases, with 21 bases left in between. The CDR3 spans 17 residues. The CDR3 DNA sequence: TGTGCCAGTAGTACGAGGCTTGGACAGGCGGGGGCCTACGAGCAGTACTTC. Translated, it gives CASSTRLGQAGAYEQYF.

The chain has TRBV14 and TRBJ2-3; TRBD2 aligns across 7 bases. Germline V gene lookup returns CDR1 SGHDN and CDR2 FVKESK. The CDR3 is 18 amino acids. V dropped 0 bases and J dropped 0; count of bases not matched to a gene: 9. The CDR3 protein is CASSQDRASGGSTDTQYF. As DNA, the CDR3 is TGTGCCAGCAGCCAAGATCGGGCTAGCGGAGGAAGCACAGATACGCAGTATTTT. The complete variable domain, with remaining parts taken from reference TRBV14 and TRBJ2-3, reads EAGVTQFPSHSVIEKGQTVTLRCDPISGHDNLYWYRRVMGKEIKFLLHFVKESKQDESGMPNNRFLAERTGGTYSTLKVQPAELEDSGVYFCASSQDRASGGSTDTQYFGPGTRLTVL.

The chain links TRBV30 to TRBJ2-3, with D maybe TRBD2 (5 bases). This CDR3 spans 16 amino acids. The V and J ends lost 1 base and 0 bases respectively, with 14 bases between them. CDR1 GTSNPN and CDR2 SVGIG come from the germline V gene (reference sequence). The CDR3 loop reads CAWSDEGGPSTDTQYF. The CDR3 DNA follows: TGTGCCTGGAGTGATGAGGGTGGTCCTAGCACAGATACGCAGTATTTT.

The gene calls are TRBV14 and TRBJ1-2, with 8 bases that match TRBD1. Germline V lookup: CDR1 SGHDN, CDR2 FVKESK. The CDR3 is made up of 15 amino acids. With 0 bases clipped from V and 13 bases from J, the junction kept 13 bases outside the gene matches. CDR3 in DNA: TGTGCCAGCAGCCAAGATTTGGCAGGGGGCAATCTATTCACCTTC. As protein: CASSQDLAGGNLFTF.

The J gene is TRBJ1-1, the V gene TRBV30; 9 bases match TRBD1. Trimming at V came to 0 bases and at J to 2 bases, leaving 10 bases not matched to a gene. The CDR3 consists of 17 residues. From germline, CDR1 is GTSNPN and CDR2 SVGIG (reference sequence). In DNA, the CDR3 is TGTGCCTGGAGTGTGCCGCCGGACAGGGGTTATAACACTGAAGCTTTCTTT. Amino acids: CAWSVPPDRGYNTEAFF.

The rearrangement uses TRBV7-2 and TRBJ2-3; D is perhaps TRBD1 (6 bases). The CDR3 extends over 14 amino acids. The V gene lost 4 bases and the J gene lost 2 bases, with 10 bases spanning the gap. Looked up from germline, CDR1 is SGHTA and CDR2 is FQGNSA. CDR3 DNA: TGTGCCAGCAGCTCAACAGGGCCCACAGATACGCAGTATTTT. Its protein product is CASSSTGPTDTQYF. The full variable domain, in which reference TRBV7-2 and TRBJ2-3 provide the parts outside the CDR3, is GAGVSQSPSNKVTEKGKDVELRCDPISGHTALYWYRQSLGQGLEFLIYFQGNSAPDKSGLPSDRFSAERTGGSVSTLTIQRTQQEDSAVYLCASSSTGPTDTQYFGPGTRLTVL.

The CDR3 reads CASSLSVRGAYEQYF. In DNA form, the CDR3 reads TGTGCCAGCAGCTTATCTGTTCGGGGCGCCTACGAGCAGTACTTC. This rearrangement joins TRBV11-2 to TRBJ2-7, with D perhaps assigned TRBD1 or TRBD2 (5 bases each). V dropped 2 bases and J dropped 2 bases, with 13 bases sitting between them. Germline CDR1 and CDR2: SGHAT and FQNNGV. CDR3 length: 15 residues.

J is TRBJ2-1 and V is TRBV9; D uncertain. V was trimmed by 4 bases and J by 1 base, leaving 3 bases between them. The CDR3 contains 12 residues. The germline gives CDR1 SGDLS, CDR2 YYNGEE. CDR3 sequence reads: CASSNSYNEQFF. The CDR3 DNA reads as TGTGCCAGCAGCAATTCCTACAATGAGCAGTTCTTC.

The chain employs TRBV30 and TRBJ2-2, with no clear D. Germline loops: CDR1 GTSNPN, CDR2 SVGIG (reference sequence). This CDR3 has 15 residues. V was pared by 2 bases and J by 7 bases, with 17 bases between. The CDR3 region has the DNA TGTGCCTGGAGTCCCGGCTTCGGTGGGTACGGGGAGCTGTTTTTT. This gives the protein CAWSPGFGGYGELFF.

This clone was seen only a few times. The chain is built from TRBV25-1 and TRBJ1-3, with TRBD1 matching over 7 bases. The trim removed 6 bases at V and 3 bases at J, leaving 11 bases unmatched. The CDR3 has 16 amino acids. Germline CDR1 reads MGHDK; CDR2 reads SYGVNS. The CDR3 protein is CASSPARAGGGNTIYF. DNA of the CDR3: TGTGCCAGCAGCCCAGCCCGGGCAGGGGGTGGAAACACCATATATTTT.

The chain is built from TRBV29-1 and TRBJ1-5; no clear D. The CDR3 consists of 15 residues. Germline V gives CDR1 SQVTM, CDR2 ANQGSEA. V was pared by 6 bases and J by 1 base, with 16 bases between. The CDR3 protein is CSVAMGWGSNQPQHF. The CDR3, as DNA: TGCAGCGTCGCCATGGGTTGGGGAAGCAATCAGCCCCAGCATTTT.